This T cell receptor beta chain was documented in a study of OX40 agonist ivuxolimab in advanced cancers. Study-level results: Fewer expanded clones were found on average in CD4+ than in CD8+ T cells. At 0.1 to 3.0 mg/kg, CD4+ and CD8+ blood T cells expanded clonally by week 6.

About this clone: Its antigen is currently unknown.

The repertoire was sequenced with immunoSEQ multiplex PCR; TCRdb's copy has only in-frame clones and lacks some. The sample gives about 120,000 clones, 85% to 95% of which show up once; 0.15% to 0.17% is in the top ten. V was pared by 4 bases and J by 8 bases, with 8 bases of the junction left unmatched. This CDR3 is built from 15 residues. The germline V gene encodes CDR1 SGHKS and CDR2 YYEKEE (reference sequence). The receptor's source is an adult with an advanced solid tumor such as melanoma, head and neck, liver or kidney cancer. This sequence joins TRBV5-5 and TRBJ2-1; 11 nucleotides line up with TRBD2. The input for sequencing was CD4+ or CD8+ T cells sorted from blood, taken in a trial of the OX40 agonist ivuxolimab. For the CDR3, the DNA is TGTGCCAGCAGCCCCATAGCGGGAGGGCCCTATGAGCAGTTCTTC. Protein: CASSPIAGGPYEQFF.